This TCR beta chain was identified in a study of blood T cell repertoires in COVID-19. Sequencing used immunoSEQ multiplex PCR; TCRdb keeps in-frame clones, though not all of them. The sample records hundreds of thousands of clones, around 80% being singletons. Patients at the Seattle site were enrolled during active infection and followed longitudinally. The V end lost 4 bases, the J end lost 3 bases, and 15 bases lay between the germline ends. Germline V gene sequence: CDR1 KGHDR, CDR2 SFDVKD. This CDR3 has 16 amino acids. Material for sequencing was peripheral blood. V gene TRBV24-1 combines with J gene TRBJ2-1, with D perhaps TRBD2 (6 bases). This TCR came from a woman aged 30 to 39 with COVID-19, enrolled during active disease. CDR3 bases: TGTGCCACCAGTGACGGGGACGGAGGGGTCTACAATGAGCAGTTCTTC. It specifies CATSDGDGGVYNEQFF.